This section outlines one T cell receptor beta chain sequence together with its context. From germline, CDR1 is SGHNT and CDR2 YENEEA. The CDR3 covers 16 residues. Trimming at V came to 5 bases and at J to 0 bases, leaving 7 bases not matched to a gene. This specimen belongs to a study of shared clonotypes between healthy human individuals. Terminally differentiated effector memory CD45RA+ cells were excluded by CCR7 positive selection of CD45RO-negative cells. Measured with immunoSEQ multiplex PCR; TCRdb has only the in-frame clones, and not every one. The top ten clones hold over 1.5% of a sample with a few million clones, roughly 95% of them seen once.

The genes are TRBV11-3 and TRBJ2-1, with 7 bases that match TRBD1. Sequenced input: naive CD8+ T cells from PBMCs. The receptor was isolated from a man aged 18 to 30 in good health. Some clones in this sample may be carry-over from other donors' samples. The CDR3 is CASSPPKGASYNEQFF. In DNA, the CDR3 is TGTGCCAGCAGCCCGCCTAAGGGGGCCTCCTACAATGAGCAGTTCTTC.